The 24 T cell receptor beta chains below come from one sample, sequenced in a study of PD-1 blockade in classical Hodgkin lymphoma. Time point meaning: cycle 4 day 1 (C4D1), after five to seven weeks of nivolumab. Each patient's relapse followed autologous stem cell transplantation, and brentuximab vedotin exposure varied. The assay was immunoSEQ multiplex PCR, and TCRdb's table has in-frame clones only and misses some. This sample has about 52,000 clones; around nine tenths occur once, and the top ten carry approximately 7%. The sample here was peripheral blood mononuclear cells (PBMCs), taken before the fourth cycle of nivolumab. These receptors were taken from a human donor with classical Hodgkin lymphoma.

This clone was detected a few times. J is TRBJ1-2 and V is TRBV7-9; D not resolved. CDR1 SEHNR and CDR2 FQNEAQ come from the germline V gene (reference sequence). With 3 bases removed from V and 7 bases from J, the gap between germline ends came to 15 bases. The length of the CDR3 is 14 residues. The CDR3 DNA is TGTGCCAGCAGCTTGGGCCGCGGGTTTAGTGGCTACACCTTC. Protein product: CASSLGRGFSGYTF.

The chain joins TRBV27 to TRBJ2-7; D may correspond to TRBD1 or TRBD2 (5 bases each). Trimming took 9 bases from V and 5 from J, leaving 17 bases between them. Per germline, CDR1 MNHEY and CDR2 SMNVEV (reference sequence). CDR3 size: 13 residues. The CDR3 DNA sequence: TGTGCCAGGCGACCGGGACCTCGGCACGAGCAGTACTTC. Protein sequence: CARRPGPRHEQYF.

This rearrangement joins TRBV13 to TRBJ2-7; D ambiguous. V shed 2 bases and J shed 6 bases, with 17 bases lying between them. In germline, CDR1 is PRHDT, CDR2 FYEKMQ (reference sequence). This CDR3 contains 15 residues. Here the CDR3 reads CASSLRLGRPREQYF. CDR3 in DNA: TGTGCCAGCAGCTTAAGGCTCGGGCGGCCCCGCGAGCAGTACTTC.

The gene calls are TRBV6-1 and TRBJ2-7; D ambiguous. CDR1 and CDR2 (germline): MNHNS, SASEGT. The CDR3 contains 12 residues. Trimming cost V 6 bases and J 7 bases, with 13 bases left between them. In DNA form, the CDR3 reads TGTGCCAGCAGCGGCACTCTGGGTGAGCAGTACTTC. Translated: CASSGTLGEQYF.

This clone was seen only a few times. Here the CDR3 reads CASRRPQLEAFF. The CDR3 region has the DNA TGTGCCAGCAGACGCCCCCAGCTTGAAGCTTTCTTT. This chain connects TRBV7-9 to TRBJ1-1; D call uncertain. The CDR3 has 12 residues. Germline V lookup: CDR1 SEHNR, CDR2 FQNEAQ (reference sequence). V was trimmed by 6 bases and J by 7 bases, leaving 12 bases between them.

Here the CDR3 reads CASSDNVGPQHF. CDR3 bases: TGTGCCAGCAGTGACAACGTCGGGCCCCAGCATTTT. V is TRBV2 and J is TRBJ1-5; no clear D. The CDR3 has 12 amino acids. Trimming left V 3 bases short and J 9 bases short, with 9 bases between. CDR1 SNHLY and CDR2 FYNNEI come from the germline V gene.

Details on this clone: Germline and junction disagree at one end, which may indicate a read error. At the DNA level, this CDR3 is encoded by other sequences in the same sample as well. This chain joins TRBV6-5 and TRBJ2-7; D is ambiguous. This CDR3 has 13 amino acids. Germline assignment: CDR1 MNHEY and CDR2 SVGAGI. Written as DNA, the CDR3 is TGTGCTAGCAGCAACCTCGGGCCCTACGAGCAGTACTTC. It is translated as CASSNLGPYEQYF.

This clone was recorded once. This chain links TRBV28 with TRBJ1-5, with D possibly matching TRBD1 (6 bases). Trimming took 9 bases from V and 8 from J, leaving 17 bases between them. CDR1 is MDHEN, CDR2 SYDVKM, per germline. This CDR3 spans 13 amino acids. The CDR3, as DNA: TGTGCCAGTACGAGAAGCTCAGGGGAGCCCCAGCATTTT. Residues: CASTRSSGEPQHF.

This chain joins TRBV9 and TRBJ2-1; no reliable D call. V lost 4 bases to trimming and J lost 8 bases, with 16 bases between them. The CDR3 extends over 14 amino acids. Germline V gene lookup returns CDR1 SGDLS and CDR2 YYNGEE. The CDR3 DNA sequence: TGTGCCAGCAGCCCTCGGCTGTCGGCTGATGAGCAGTTCTTC. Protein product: CASSPRLSADEQFF.

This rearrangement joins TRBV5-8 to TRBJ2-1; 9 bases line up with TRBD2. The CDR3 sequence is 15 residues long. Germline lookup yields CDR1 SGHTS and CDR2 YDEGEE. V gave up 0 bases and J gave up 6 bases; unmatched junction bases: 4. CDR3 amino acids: CASSLVSGSRNEQFF. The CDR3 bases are TGTGCCAGCAGCTTGGTTAGCGGGAGTCGCAATGAGCAGTTCTTC.

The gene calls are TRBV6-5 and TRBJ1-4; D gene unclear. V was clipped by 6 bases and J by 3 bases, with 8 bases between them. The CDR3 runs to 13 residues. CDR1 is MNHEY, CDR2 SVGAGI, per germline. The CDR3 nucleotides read TGTGCCAGCAGAGAGCGGTCTAATGAAAAACTGTTTTTT. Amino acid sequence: CASRERSNEKLFF.

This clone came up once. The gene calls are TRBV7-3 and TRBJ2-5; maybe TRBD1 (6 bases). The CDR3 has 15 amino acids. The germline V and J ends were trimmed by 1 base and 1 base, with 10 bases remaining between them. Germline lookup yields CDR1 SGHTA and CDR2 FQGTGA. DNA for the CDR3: TGTGCCAGCAGCTTAATGGGACACTCCCAAGAGACCCAGTACTTC. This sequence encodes CASSLMGHSQETQYF.

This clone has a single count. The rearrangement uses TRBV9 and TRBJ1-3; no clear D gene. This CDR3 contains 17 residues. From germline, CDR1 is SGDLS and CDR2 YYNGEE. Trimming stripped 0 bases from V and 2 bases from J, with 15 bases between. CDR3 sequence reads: CASSVARRGVPGNTIYF. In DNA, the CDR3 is TGTGCCAGCAGCGTAGCTCGTCGGGGTGTTCCTGGAAACACCATATATTTT.

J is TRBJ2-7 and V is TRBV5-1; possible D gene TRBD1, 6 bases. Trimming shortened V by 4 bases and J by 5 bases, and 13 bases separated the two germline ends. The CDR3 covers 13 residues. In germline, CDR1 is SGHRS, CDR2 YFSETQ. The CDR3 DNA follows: TGCGCCAGCAGCACAGGGAATCGCCACGAGCAGTACTTC. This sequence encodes CASSTGNRHEQYF.

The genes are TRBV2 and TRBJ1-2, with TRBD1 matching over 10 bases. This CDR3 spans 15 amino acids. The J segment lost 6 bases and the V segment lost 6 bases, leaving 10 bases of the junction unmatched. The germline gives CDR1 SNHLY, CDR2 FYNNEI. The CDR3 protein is CASRPRQGAFDGYTF. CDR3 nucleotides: TGTGCCAGCAGGCCCCGACAGGGGGCGTTTGATGGCTACACCTTC.

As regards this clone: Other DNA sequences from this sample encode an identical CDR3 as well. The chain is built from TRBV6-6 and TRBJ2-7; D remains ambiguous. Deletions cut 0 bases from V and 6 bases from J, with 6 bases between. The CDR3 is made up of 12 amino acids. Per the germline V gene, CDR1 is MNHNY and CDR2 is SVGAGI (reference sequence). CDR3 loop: CASSYSSGEQYF. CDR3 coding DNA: TGTGCCAGCAGTTACTCCTCGGGCGAGCAGTACTTC.

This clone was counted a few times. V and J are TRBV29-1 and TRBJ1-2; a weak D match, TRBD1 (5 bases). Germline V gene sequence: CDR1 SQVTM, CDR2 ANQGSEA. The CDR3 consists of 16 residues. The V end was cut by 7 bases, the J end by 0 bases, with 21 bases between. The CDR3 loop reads CSAYGISTATNYGYTF. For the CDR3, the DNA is TGCAGCGCTTACGGAATATCGACAGCCACTAACTATGGCTACACCTTC.

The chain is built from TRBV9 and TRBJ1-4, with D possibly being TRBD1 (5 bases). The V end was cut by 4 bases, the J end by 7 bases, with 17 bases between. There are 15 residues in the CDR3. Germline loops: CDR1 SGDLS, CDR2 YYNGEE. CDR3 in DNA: TGTGCCAGCAGCTACCTAGGGGCGCGTGGTGAAAAACTGTTTTTT. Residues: CASSYLGARGEKLFF.

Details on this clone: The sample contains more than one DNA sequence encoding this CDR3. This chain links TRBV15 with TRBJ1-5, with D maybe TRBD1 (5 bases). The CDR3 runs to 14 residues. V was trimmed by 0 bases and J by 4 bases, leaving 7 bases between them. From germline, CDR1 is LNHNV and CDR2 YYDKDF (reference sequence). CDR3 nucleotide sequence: TGTGCCACCAGCAGAGATCGGGGGAATCAGCCCCAGCATTTT. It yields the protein CATSRDRGNQPQHF.

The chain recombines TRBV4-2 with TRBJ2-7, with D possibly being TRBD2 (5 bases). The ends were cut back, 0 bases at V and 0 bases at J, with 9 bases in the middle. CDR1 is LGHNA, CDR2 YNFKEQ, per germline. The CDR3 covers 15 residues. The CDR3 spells CASSQEAALSYEQYF. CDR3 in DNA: TGTGCCAGCAGCCAAGAAGCGGCTCTCTCCTACGAGCAGTACTTC.

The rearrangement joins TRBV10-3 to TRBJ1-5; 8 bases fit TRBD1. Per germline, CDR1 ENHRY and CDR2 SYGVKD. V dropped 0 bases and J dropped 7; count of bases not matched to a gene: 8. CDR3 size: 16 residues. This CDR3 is CAISESMAGGPQPQHF. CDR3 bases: TGTGCCATCAGTGAGTCGATGGCAGGGGGCCCCCAGCCCCAGCATTTT.

CDR3 DNA sequence: TGTGCCAGCAGCTTAAATCCCGACCCCCGCTATGGGAACACTGAAGCTTTCTTT. This codes for CASSLNPDPRYGNTEAFF. The chain employs TRBV7-3 and TRBJ1-1; no firm D call. CDR1 and CDR2 from the germline V gene are SGHTA and FQGTGA. The CDR3 has 18 residues. Trimming left V 1 base short and J 1 base short, with 19 bases between. The entire variable domain, with the rest obtained from reference TRBV7-3 and TRBJ1-1, is as follows: GAGVSQTPSNKVTEKGKYVELRCDPISGHTALYWYRQSLGQGPEFLIYFQGTGAADDSGLPNDRFFAVRPEGSVSTLKIQRTERGDSAVYLCASSLNPDPRYGNTEAFFGQGTRLTVV.

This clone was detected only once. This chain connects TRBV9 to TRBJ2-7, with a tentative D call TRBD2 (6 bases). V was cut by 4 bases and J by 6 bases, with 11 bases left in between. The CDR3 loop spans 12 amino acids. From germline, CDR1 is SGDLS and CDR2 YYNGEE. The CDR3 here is CASSSGLGEQYF. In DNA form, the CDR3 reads TGTGCCAGCAGCTCGGGACTTGGCGAGCAGTACTTC.

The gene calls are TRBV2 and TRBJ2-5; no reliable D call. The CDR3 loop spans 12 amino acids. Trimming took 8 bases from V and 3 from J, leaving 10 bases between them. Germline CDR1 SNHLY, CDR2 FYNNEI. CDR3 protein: CASLIGKETQYF. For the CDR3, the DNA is TGTGCCAGCTTGATAGGGAAAGAGACCCAGTACTTC.